This T cell receptor (beta chain) was identified during a study of shared clonotypes between healthy human individuals. Study-wide background: The donor pool was made up of two women and a few men aged 18 to 49.

The CDR3 totals 15 residues. Trimming removed 5 bases at V and 6 bases at J, with 16 bases between. Germline assignment: CDR1 SEHNR and CDR2 FQNEAQ (reference sequence). The method was immunoSEQ multiplex PCR; TCRdb's version includes in-frame clones alone and lacks a portion of them. There are approximately 590,000 clones in the sample; over 95% occur only once, and approximately 0.1% lies in the top ten. Naivety among CD8 cells was defined by CD45RO negativity and positive CCR7 selection, thereby excluding terminally differentiated effector memory CD45RA+ cells. The sequence was obtained from a woman aged 30 to 39 in good health. Sample: naive CD8+ T cells sorted from blood. The rearrangement uses TRBV7-9 and TRBJ1-4, with D hard to call. In nucleotides, the CDR3 is TGTGCCAGCAGCCGGGTCAGCGAGCCTGATGAAAAACTGTTTTTT. It encodes CASSRVSEPDEKLFF.